This TCR beta chain appears in the sequencing data of a study of beta chain features in type 1 diabetes. Study findings and constraints: A potential PCR bias toward shorter templates would be equal in patient and control samples.

Of the isolated RNA, all was reverse transcribed, and so the sequenced material was expressed TCRB transcripts. Clones were sequenced by immunoSEQ multiplex PCR, and TCRdb holds only the in-frame ones, with some missing. The table records 900,000 or so clones, about a sixth of them present only once. The CDR3 spans 18 residues. Trimming shortened V by 5 bases and J by 1 base, and 24 bases separated the two germline ends. CDR1 is PRHDT and CDR2 is FYEKMQ in the germline V gene (reference sequence). With regard to this clone: Its antigen is as yet unknown.

Sequenced material: naive CD4+ T cells from blood. The gene calls are TRBV13 and TRBJ2-7, with D tentatively TRBD2 (5 bases). This sequence originates from a woman aged 18 to 35 in good health. The CDR3 nucleotides are TGTGCCAGCAGCATTGAGGCCCTTGGTTTCGGGAAGTCCTACGAGCAGTACTTC. Translating gives CASSIEALGFGKSYEQYF. The full variable domain, its missing parts supplied by reference TRBV13 and TRBJ2-7, is AAGVIQSPRHLIKEKRETATLKCYPIPRHDTVYWYQQGPGQDPQFLISFYEKMQSDKGSIPDRFSAQQFSDYHSELNMSSLELGDSALYFCASSIEALGFGKSYEQYFGPGTRLTVT.